This TCR beta chain was sequenced for a study of shared clonotypes between healthy human individuals. Background on the study: Each donor's CD8 memory used one plate, CD8 naive two, each CD4 subset three. The study, taken as a whole, reports: Against clonotypes common to all four donors, non-shared ones had lower generation probabilities.

For this clone: What it binds is not known.

V was clipped by 4 bases and J by 0 bases, with 23 bases between them. This CDR3 region has 18 residues. Germline V gene sequence: CDR1 SGHTS, CDR2 YDEGEE. Deep-level settings were used for running the assay. An even split of each subset's genomic DNA across several immunoSEQ plates was performed. Only in-frame clones appear in the TCRdb table, and some are missing; sequencing was by immunoSEQ multiplex PCR. Of millions of clones detected, around 96% appear once; the ten largest clones hold about 1.1%. The naive CD8 subset, CD45RO-negative cells positively selected for CCR7, excluded terminally differentiated effector memory CD45RA+ cells.

The sample taken for sequencing was naive CD8+ T cells sorted from blood. This sequence originates from a man aged 18 to 29 in good health. The genes are TRBV5-8 and TRBJ2-7; TRBD1 might be the D (6 bases). The CDR3 DNA follows: TGTGCCAGCAGCCCTTGGGGGATCCAGACAGGCTACTCCTACGAGCAGTACTTC. Protein: CASSPWGIQTGYSYEQYF.